This TCR beta chain is from a study of blood T cell repertoires in COVID-19. Seattle patient enrollment occurred during active infection, with longitudinal follow-up thereafter. The germline V gene has CDR1 SNHLY and CDR2 FYNNEI. The CDR3 has 13 amino acids. Deletions cut 7 bases from V and 1 base from J, with 10 bases between. The assay was immunoSEQ multiplex PCR, and TCRdb's table has in-frame clones only and misses some. Among about 360,000 clones, 70% to 90% were seen once, and the ten largest hold around 7.5%. Input material: peripheral blood. The rearrangement links TRBV2 to TRBJ1-1, with D perhaps TRBD1 (6 bases). The sequence derives from a woman aged 60-75 years with COVID-19, enrolled during active disease. The CDR3 region is CASIGQRNTEAFF. CDR3 bases: TGTGCCAGCATTGGACAGCGGAACACTGAAGCTTTCTTT.